The 23 T cell receptor beta chains below were found in one sample sequenced in a study of molecular identifiers for immune sequencing clone quantification. One entry per CDR3 protein, called by TCRdb with MiXCR from the PCR reads. Among about 300,000 distinct CDR3 sequences listed, about a fifth were seen once. What was sequenced was naive CD8+ T cells from blood, with Jurkat cell RNA spiked in. Subset meaning: FACS-sorted CD8+CD4-CCR7+CD45RA+ naive T cells. The receptors originated from a human donor in good health. Some libraries in this study had Jurkat cell RNA spiked in.

This clonotype was seen repeatedly, ten times or more. This sequence joins TRBV28 and TRBJ1-2; maybe TRBD1 (5 bases). V dropped 6 bases and J dropped 4 bases, with 27 bases sitting between them. The CDR3 consists of 18 residues. The germline V gene has CDR1 MDHEN and CDR2 SYDVKM. CDR3 bases: TGTGCCAGCAGCTCTACCGACTGGGGAGGACATCCGCCCTATGGCTACACCTTC. Translating it yields CASSSTDWGGHPPYGYTF.

This clonotype has at least ten counts. This sequence joins TRBV20-1 and TRBJ2-7; 12 bases match TRBD1. The CDR3 is made up of 12 amino acids. The J segment lost 6 bases and the V segment lost 6 bases, leaving 3 bases of the junction unmatched. The germline V gene has CDR1 DFQATT and CDR2 SNEGSKA (reference sequence). The CDR3 loop is CSAGTGGAEQYF. DNA of the CDR3: TGCAGTGCAGGGACAGGGGGCGCCGAGCAGTACTTC.

As to this clonotype: A read error may explain this, as a much larger clone is one base away. Since the CDR3 does not end with the conserved phenylalanine or tryptophan, this likely comes from a read error. This chain joins TRBV5-6 and TRBJ1-1; 9 bases map to TRBD1. The junction had 13 bases not matched to a gene; V was cut back by 0 bases and J by 4 bases. Germline V CDR1 and CDR2: SGHDT, YYEEEE. The CDR3 is 18 amino acids. CDR3 amino acids: CASSLAGAGQGSGTEAFL. The CDR3 region has the DNA TGTGCCAGCAGCTTGGCGGGTGCGGGACAGGGTTCGGGCACTGAAGCTTTCCTT.

This clonotype came up a few times. The rearrangement joins TRBV10-3 to TRBJ1-6, with a possible D match to TRBD1 (6 bases). The germline gives CDR1 ENHRY, CDR2 SYGVKD. V lost 3 bases and J lost 6, with 9 bases in between. This CDR3 contains 14 residues. Here the CDR3 DNA reads TGTGCCATCAGTGAAACGGACAGTAATTCACCCCTCCACTTT. Residues: CAISETDSNSPLHF.

Comments on this clonotype: A read error may be the cause here, since a much bigger clone is one base away. V is TRBV12-3 or TRBV12-4 and J is TRBJ2-5, with TRBD2 matching over 7 bases. The length of the CDR3 is 15 residues. The V and J ends lost 3 bases and 7 bases, in that order; junction bases with no gene match: 11. The CDR3 region is CASSFHGLGEGTQYF. CDR3 coding DNA: TGTGCCAGCAGTTTCCATGGACTGGGGGAGGGGACCCAGTACTTC.

Only one count was recorded for this clonotype. One base away lies a much larger clone, so this may be a sequencing read error. V usage is TRBV18 and J usage is TRBJ2-3; D is possibly TRBD1 (5 bases). The closer fit of TRBJ1-5 to the DNA end suggests the J call may be wrong. Germline V gene lookup returns CDR1 KGHSH and CDR2 LQKENI. This CDR3 region has 15 residues. Here the CDR3 DNA reads TGTGCCAGCTCACCGGGACTAGAGATTTCAGATACGCAGCATTTT. Its translation is CASSPGLEISDTQHF.

This clonotype has ten or more counts. The gene calls are TRBV4-3 and TRBJ1-2, with 8 bases fitting TRBD1. This CDR3 comprises 15 residues. CDR1 is LGHNA and CDR2 is YSLEER in the germline V gene. Losses at the gene ends were 4 bases for V and 10 bases for J; bases not matched to a gene: 14. The CDR3, as DNA: TGCGCCAGCAGCCCTGGACAGGGTACGGTATACAACTACACCTTC. This encodes CASSPGQGTVYNYTF.

Comment on this clonotype: This may be a read error: a much more frequent sequence differs by one nucleotide. The conserved phenylalanine or tryptophan normally closing the CDR3 is absent here, so this likely arose from a read error. In DNA, the CDR3 is TGTGCCAGCAGTTACTCGACCCCAGGAGCCAAAAACATTCAGTACCTC. The encoded protein is CASSYSTPGAKNIQYL. The J gene is TRBJ2-4, the V gene TRBV6-5; D uncertain. V lost 0 bases and J lost 0, with 9 bases in between. CDR3 size: 16 residues. The germline CDR1 and CDR2 sequences are MNHEY and SVGAGI.

As to this clonotype: The CDR3 does not end in the conserved phenylalanine or tryptophan, so this is likely a read error. The chain uses TRBV4-3 and TRBJ2-6; D remains ambiguous. V was shortened by 1 base and J by 3 bases, with 4 bases between the two germline ends. Per germline, CDR1 LGHNA and CDR2 YSLEER. The CDR3 consists of 14 residues. The CDR3: CASSQALGANVLTL. For the CDR3, the DNA is TGCGCCAGCAGCCAAGCTCTTGGGGCCAACGTCCTGACTCTC.

The rearrangement links TRBV27 to TRBJ2-7; 7 bases are a match to TRBD1. This CDR3 has 14 residues. CDR1 and CDR2 from the germline V gene are MNHEY and SMNVEV (reference sequence). V was pared by 4 bases and J by 2 bases, with 5 bases of the junction left unmatched. The CDR3 DNA is TGTGCCAGCAGTTGGACAGGTTCTACCTACGAGCAGTACTTC. Translation gives CASSWTGSTYEQYF.

The table lists this clonotype with a few counts. In this CDR3 the conserved last residue, phenylalanine or tryptophan, is missing, so a read error is likely. The V and J genes are TRBV20-1 and TRBJ2-3, with 10 bases matching TRBD2. CDR1 is DFQATT, CDR2 SNEGSKA, per germline (reference sequence). V was clipped by 8 bases and J by 3 bases; unmatched bases: 14. The CDR3 has 16 residues. CDR3 region: CSLLAGEEKGTDTQYL. The CDR3 DNA follows: TGCAGTCTCCTAGCGGGAGAGGAAAAGGGGACAGATACGCAGTATTTG.

In its sample, this clonotype was seen a few times. This rearrangement joins TRBV11-2 to TRBJ2-3; 15 bases fit TRBD2. The CDR3 extends over 17 amino acids. The trim removed 4 bases at V and 6 bases at J, leaving 8 bases unmatched. In germline, CDR1 is SGHAT, CDR2 FQNNGV. The CDR3: CASSSGTSGGFVDTQYF. The DNA for the CDR3 is TGTGCCAGCAGCTCGGGGACTAGCGGGGGGTTTGTGGATACGCAGTATTTT.

The J gene is TRBJ1-4, the V gene TRBV10-2; D possibly corresponds to TRBD1 (5 bases). Trimming left V 3 bases short and J 7 bases short, with 15 bases between. The CDR3 is made up of 15 amino acids. Germline assignment: CDR1 WSHSY and CDR2 SAAADI. The CDR3 loop reads CASSDPGAVSEKLFF. The CDR3 coding sequence is TGCGCCAGCAGTGATCCCGGGGCAGTGAGTGAAAAACTGTTTTTT.

This clonotype was picked up many times. This chain joins TRBV7-9 and TRBJ2-7, with D perhaps matching TRBD1 or TRBD2 (5 bases each). Deletions cut 5 bases from V and 3 bases from J, with 26 bases between. This CDR3 is 18 amino acids long. Germline CDR1 is SEHNR and CDR2 is FQNEAQ (reference sequence). CDR3 nucleotide sequence: TGTGCCAGCAGCCCTGGAGTTTGGGACGCCCAAAGGGTCTACGAGCAGTACTTC. The encoded protein is CASSPGVWDAQRVYEQYF. The whole variable domain, remainder taken from reference TRBV7-9 and TRBJ2-7, is DTGVSQNPRHKITKRGQNVTFRCDPISEHNRLYWYRQTLGQGPEFLTYFQNEAQLEKSRLLSDRFSAERPKGSFSTLEIQRTEQGDSAMYLCASSPGVWDAQRVYEQYFGPGTRLTVT.

This chain links TRBV29-1 with TRBJ1-1; tentatively, D is TRBD1 (6 bases). The CDR3 extends over 16 amino acids. The germline gives CDR1 SQVTM, CDR2 ANQGSEA. Trimming cost V 6 bases and J 1 base, with 21 bases left between them. The CDR3 bases are TGCAGCGTGCGGGGGGTTGGGGACAACGGGAACACTGAAGCTTTCTTT. Translating gives CSVRGVGDNGNTEAFF.

In this sample, this clonotype turned up many times. Here the CDR3 reads CSARRAGLYGYTF. The DNA for the CDR3 is TGCAGTGCTAGAAGGGCAGGGCTTTATGGCTACACCTTC. V usage is TRBV20-1 and J usage is TRBJ1-2, with a weak D call TRBD1 (5 bases). Germline loops: CDR1 DFQATT, CDR2 SNEGSKA (reference sequence). Trimming left V 2 bases short and J 5 bases short, with 12 bases between. This CDR3 spans 13 amino acids.

The V gene is TRBV4-2, the J gene TRBJ2-2, with 11 bases fitting TRBD2. Germline CDR1 reads LGHNA; CDR2 reads YNFKEQ. Unmatched junction bases numbered 6, after V lost 2 bases and J lost 4 bases. The CDR3 is 17 amino acids. The CDR3: CASSQTLAGDITGELFF. CDR3 DNA sequence: TGTGCCAGCAGCCAAACACTAGCGGGAGATATCACCGGGGAGCTGTTTTTT.

With regard to this clonotype: A clone one base away is much larger, so this may be a read error. This chain joins TRBV6-6 and TRBJ2-7; D is unresolved. The germline V gene encodes CDR1 MNHNY and CDR2 SVGAGI (reference sequence). The CDR3 contains 13 residues. Deletions cut 0 bases from V and 6 bases from J, with 9 bases between. CDR3 protein: CASSYSGRPEQYF. The CDR3 DNA sequence: TGTGCCAGCAGTTACTCTGGACGGCCCGAGCAGTACTTC.

Ten or more counts support this clonotype. The chain is built from TRBV7-2 and TRBJ2-7; no clear D gene. V was trimmed by 5 bases and J by 2 bases, leaving 10 bases between them. The germline gives CDR1 SGHTA, CDR2 FQGNSA. The length of the CDR3 is 13 residues. In nucleotides, the CDR3 is TGTGCCAGCAGCCCCCCTGGGACCTACGAGCAGTACTTC. Protein sequence: CASSPPGTYEQYF.

This clonotype was detected ten times or more. The chain joins TRBV9 to TRBJ2-2; no reliable D call. Germline V CDR1 and CDR2: SGDLS, YYNGEE. The ends were cut back, 2 bases at V and 4 bases at J, with 3 bases in the middle. The CDR3 extends over 12 amino acids. CDR3 nucleotide sequence: TGTGCCAGCAGCGTGGTCACCGGGGAGCTGTTTTTT. Translated, it gives CASSVVTGELFF.

In this sample, this clonotype turned up many times. V usage is TRBV28 and J usage is TRBJ1-6; D unclear. Germline CDR1 MDHEN, CDR2 SYDVKM. The CDR3 consists of 15 residues. The V gene lost 1 base and the J gene lost 7 bases, with 11 bases spanning the gap. CDR3 protein: CASSLYIAENSPLHF. CDR3 nucleotides: TGTGCCAGCAGTTTATACATAGCGGAGAATTCACCCCTCCACTTT.

Regarding this clonotype: A read error may be the cause here, since a much bigger clone is one base away. The J gene is TRBJ1-3, the V gene TRBV27, with TRBD1 as a possible D gene (6 bases). The germline V gene has CDR1 MNHEY and CDR2 SMNVEV (reference sequence). The CDR3 length is 15 residues. This CDR3 reads CASRRGDQLGNTMYF. The CDR3 nucleotides read TGTGCCAGCAGGAGGGGGGACCAACTCGGAAACACCATGTATTTT.

Concerning this clonotype: This may come from a read error, since a much larger clone is one base off. The chain couples TRBV28 to TRBJ2-2; D may match TRBD1 or TRBD2 (5 bases each). Per germline, CDR1 MDHEN and CDR2 SYDVKM. The CDR3 runs to 16 residues. In DNA form, the CDR3 reads TGTGCCTGCAGACAGACGGGGAGACCGAACACCGGGGAGCTGTTTTTT. It specifies CACRQTGRPNTGELFF.